This T cell receptor beta chain was captured in a study of neoadjuvant anti-PD-1 for oral cavity cancer. The wider study: Nivolumab at 3 mg/kg was mostly given biweekly, three to four doses, pre-surgery. Patients without progression got a fourth dose around day 43.

Stage II-IVA oral cavity squamous cell carcinoma was new and untreated by systemic or radiation therapy. Cohort: HPV-negative, locally advanced oral cavity squamous cell carcinoma patients. CDR3 size: 15 residues. Trimming pared 7 bases from V and 1 base from J, leaving 16 bases between. Germline loops: CDR1 SNHLY, CDR2 FYNNEI. Sequencing used immunoSEQ multiplex PCR; TCRdb keeps in-frame clones, though not all of them. The sample lists around 9,800 clones, 40% to 65% seen once, with roughly 29% in the top ten. This sequence was found in a person aged 35 to 85 with oral cavity squamous cell carcinoma. The chain combines TRBV2 with TRBJ1-1, with D tentatively TRBD1 (5 bases). Here the sequenced sample was tumor tissue, taken before nivolumab (anti-PD-1) treatment. CDR3 region: CASTAQGMRNTEAFF. CDR3 bases: TGTGCCAGCACCGCCCAGGGAATGAGGAACACTGAAGCTTTCTTT.